This T cell receptor (beta chain) came from a study of CD8+CD57+ T cells in acquired aplastic anemia. Study summary: DNA recovered from sorted CD4+ and CD8+ cells had a mean of roughly 3 ug.

The study's findings and limits: Researchers report that fewer than 30 CD8+ CDR3 sequences appeared in both patients and controls.

This clonotype has just a few counts. Its antigen remains unknown. Per germline, CDR1 LGHNA and CDR2 YNFKEQ. The length of the CDR3 is 17 residues. The J segment lost 0 bases and the V segment lost 4 bases, leaving 6 bases of the junction unmatched. Patients picked for sequencing had shown CD8+CD57+ cell expansion detected by flow cytometry. The use of genomic DNA as template underpinned the TCR beta VDJ and CDR3 profiling. From the reads, TCRdb called clonotypes with MiXCR, one entry per CDR3 protein. The profile shows 450,000 to 550,000 distinct CDR3 sequences, approximately 32% of them singletons. The sequence was obtained from a human donor with aplastic anemia. The genes are TRBV4-2 and TRBJ2-6; 7 bases are shared with TRBD1. Specimen: sorted CD4+, CD8+, or CD8+CD57+ T cells (not recorded which) from PBMCs. The CDR3 here is CASSLDRASSGANVLTF. The CDR3, as DNA: TGTGCCAGCAGCCTAGACAGGGCAAGCTCTGGGGCCAACGTCCTGACTTTC.